This entry lists 10 T cell receptor beta chains sequenced from one sample in a study of T cell repertoires in cytomegalovirus infection. No antigens are known for them. TCRdb re-analysed the reads in MiXCR, keeping a single row per CDR3 protein. This sample has about 900,000 distinct CDR3 sequences, with 30% to 40% found just once. The sequenced sample was cultured CD8+ T cells from PBMCs, obtained from culture after CMV antigen stimulation. These receptors were obtained from a human donor in good health (CMV status not recorded). Some clones in this sample may be carry-over from other donors' samples.

This clonotype was recorded a few times. Here the CDR3 DNA reads TGTGCCAGCAGTGAGGTCCAGGGGCTGAACACTGAAGCTTTCTTT. Its protein product is CASSEVQGLNTEAFF. The chain employs TRBV6-1 and TRBJ1-1; D possibly corresponds to TRBD1 (6 bases). Trimming left V 3 bases short and J 0 bases short, with 11 bases between. Germline assignment: CDR1 MNHNS and CDR2 SASEGT. The CDR3 has 15 residues.

The chain recombines TRBV29-1 with TRBJ2-7; D is undetermined. The germline V gene has CDR1 SQVTM and CDR2 ANQGSEA. The V gene lost 4 bases and the J gene lost 2 bases, with 12 bases spanning the gap. CDR3 length: 13 amino acids. CDR3 residues: CSVAPGAPYEQYF. CDR3 coding DNA: TGCAGCGTTGCTCCGGGCGCCCCCTACGAGCAGTACTTC.

This clonotype has a handful of counts. The V call is TRBV7-6, the J call TRBJ2-7; TRBD2 agrees at 8 bases. The CDR3 is 13 residues long. The V and J ends lost 5 bases and 10 bases, in that order; junction bases with no gene match: 10. Germline CDR1 and CDR2: SGHVS and FNYEAQ. CDR3 nucleotides: TGTGCCAGCAGCAAATCCGGGGGGGACATTCAGTACGTC. Encoded protein: CASSKSGGDIQYV.

There are a few counts of this clonotype. The chain has TRBV4-2 and TRBJ1-2; D not certain. The CDR3 covers 14 residues. The germline V and J ends were trimmed by 0 bases and 4 bases, with 9 bases remaining between them. Germline CDR1 reads LGHNA; CDR2 reads YNFKEQ. CDR3 protein: CASSQDIGSYGYTF. The DNA of the CDR3 is TGTGCCAGCAGCCAAGATATAGGCAGCTATGGCTACACCTTC.

The V and J genes are TRBV7-9 and TRBJ1-2; possibly TRBD1 for D (5 bases). Germline V gene sequence: CDR1 SEHNR, CDR2 FQNEAQ (reference sequence). This CDR3 spans 12 amino acids. The germline V and J ends were trimmed by 8 bases and 3 bases, with 10 bases remaining between them. The CDR3 DNA sequence: TGTGCCAGCCTAGGGACGGACTATGGCTACACCTTC. It specifies CASLGTDYGYTF.

The V and J genes are TRBV20-1 and TRBJ2-2, with 8 bases lining up with TRBD2. The CDR3 has 17 amino acids. CDR1 is DFQATT, CDR2 SNEGSKA, per germline (reference sequence). The CDR3 DNA sequence: TGCAGCCTTCACCCACGCGGGGGGCGCGGATCCCCCGGGGAGCTGTTTTTT. This sequence encodes CSLHPRGGRGSPGELFF.

This clonotype was detected a few times. The J gene is TRBJ1-1, the V gene TRBV18; D not certain. The length of the CDR3 is 15 residues. Trimming removed 5 bases at V and 0 bases at J, with 13 bases between. Germline lookup yields CDR1 KGHSH and CDR2 LQKENI. The CDR3 protein is CASSGVELVNTEAFF. DNA of the CDR3: TGTGCCAGCTCAGGCGTGGAGCTCGTGAACACTGAAGCTTTCTTT.

The chain joins TRBV12-5 to TRBJ1-1; 7 bases fit TRBD1. The CDR3 is 14 residues long. Germline V gives CDR1 LGHNT, CDR2 FRNRAP. V shed 7 bases and J 0 bases; nucleotides not matched to a gene: 5. The CDR3 sequence is CASAIQGMNTEAFF. The CDR3 region has the DNA TGTGCTAGTGCCATACAGGGGATGAACACTGAAGCTTTCTTT.

The V call is TRBV14, the J call TRBJ1-1; no definite D call. Trimming cost V 4 bases and J 3 bases, with 9 bases left between them. Germline values: CDR1 SGHDN, CDR2 FVKESK. The CDR3 covers 13 residues. CDR3 in DNA: TGTGCCAGCAGCCTCCTGGGGTACACTGAAGCTTTCTTT. Amino acids: CASSLLGYTEAFF. The whole variable domain, filled in from reference TRBV14 and TRBJ1-1, reads EAGVTQFPSHSVIEKGQTVTLRCDPISGHDNLYWYRRVMGKEIKFLLHFVKESKQDESGMPNNRFLAERTGGTYSTLKVQPAELEDSGVYFCASSLLGYTEAFFGQGTRLTVV.

This clonotype showed up just a few times. The V gene is TRBV20-1, the J gene TRBJ2-5; no reliable D call. V dropped 6 bases and J dropped 1 base, with 12 bases sitting between them. Germline values: CDR1 DFQATT, CDR2 SNEGSKA (reference sequence). CDR3 length: 13 residues. The CDR3 spells CSAPGSPQETQYF. CDR3 bases: TGCAGTGCCCCCGGGTCTCCCCAAGAGACCCAGTACTTC.